These 3 T cell receptor beta chains share one sample of origin, sequenced in a study of blood T cell repertoires in COVID-19. Libraries were prepared by immunoSEQ multiplex PCR; TCRdb keeps only in-frame clonotypes and omits some of them. The sample includes about 63,000 clones, about 81% of them seen just once. Sequences were obtained from peripheral blood. The source is a man aged 55 to 69 with COVID-19, enrolled during active disease.

V gene TRBV29-1 combines with J gene TRBJ2-7, with D possibly being TRBD1 (6 bases). CDR1 is SQVTM, CDR2 ANQGSEA, per germline. CDR3 length equals 18 residues. V lost 4 bases to trimming and J lost 0 bases, with 25 bases between them. The CDR3 loop is CSVAKDRTAAYLSYEQYF. The CDR3 region has the DNA TGCAGCGTTGCAAAAGATAGGACAGCGGCCTACCTCTCCTACGAGCAGTACTTC.

The chain links TRBV27 to TRBJ2-1; the match to TRBD1 covers 9 bases. Germline-derived CDR1 and CDR2 are MNHEY and SMNVEV (reference sequence). The CDR3 loop spans 13 amino acids. V lost 7 bases, J lost 7 bases, and 5 bases stayed unmatched. The CDR3 DNA follows: TGTGCCAGCACCGCACAGGGGGCAAATGAGCAGTTCTTC. Residues: CASTAQGANEQFF.

The chain uses TRBV3-1 (or the pseudogene TRBV3-2) and TRBJ1-5, with D possibly TRBD1 on 6 matching bases. The CDR3 loop spans 15 amino acids. V was trimmed by 1 base and J by 6 bases, leaving 13 bases between them. The germline gives CDR1 LGHDT, CDR2 YNNKEL (reference sequence). As DNA, the CDR3 is TGTGCCAGCAGCCAAGTTTCAGGGGCGGGTCAGCCCCAGCATTTT. It specifies CASSQVSGAGQPQHF.